A selection of T cell receptor beta chains follows, all from one sample in a study of CD8 T cells in Susac syndrome. MiXCR, run by TCRdb on the immunoSEQ multiplex PCR reads, gives a single entry per CDR3 protein. The sample carries more than 100,000 distinct CDR3 sequences, roughly 94% recorded once. The sequenced sample was CD8+ T cells from PBMCs. The receptors come from a human donor with Susac syndrome. The CDR3 runs from the conserved cysteine through the conserved F or W. Fields, in order: J gene, D gene, V gene, clone size, CDR3 DNA, CDR3 protein. A D gene is named only where the DNA matches it firmly. Rows give clone size only sometimes, using once, few, many, or a class for an expanded clone.

>TRBJ2-7|TRBD1|TRBV14|.
TGTGCCAGCAGCCAAGTTCGGGGACAGGCCACCTCTTATGGGGGATACGAGCAGTACTTC
CASSQVRGQATSYGGYEQYF
>TRBJ2-1|.|TRBV24-1|once
TGTGCCACTTCTTCGGGGGTAGAGCAGTTCTTC
CATSSGVEQFF
>TRBJ2-1|TRBD1|TRBV11-2|.
TGTGCCAGCAGCCCTACCGGGACAGTCTACAATGAGCAGTTCTTC
CASSPTGTVYNEQFF
>TRBJ2-5|TRBD2|TRBV30|.
TGTGCCTGGGTTATAGCGGGGGGGCCCGGAGAGACCCAGTACTTC
CAWVIAGGPGETQYF
>TRBJ1-6|.|TRBV7-9|.
TGTGCCAGCAGCTTAGTGGGACGACATAATTCACCCCTCCACTTT
CASSLVGRHNSPLHF
>TRBJ2-2|TRBD2|TRBV9|.
TGTGCCAGCAGCTTTAGCGGGGCTATCGGGGAGCTGTTTTTT
CASSFSGAIGELFF
>TRBJ1-1|.|TRBV20-1|.
TGCAGCGGGGGGGAGAACACTGAAGCTTTCTTT
CSGGENTEAFF
>TRBJ2-1|.|TRBV5-1|.
TGCGCCAGCAGCTTTGCGGGGTCGAGCTCCTACAATGAGCAGTTCTTC
CASSFAGSSSYNEQFF
>TRBJ2-7|.|TRBV6-5|.
TGTGCCAGCAGTTACAAATCGAGGACTGTCGAGCAGTACTTC
CASSYKSRTVEQYF
>TRBJ1-1|.|TRBV29-1|.
TGCAGCGTTGACGGGGGCACTGATGCTTTCTTT
CSVDGGTDAFF
>TRBJ2-3|.|TRBV7-9|few
TGTGCCAGCAGCTTAAAGGGGAATACGCAGTATTTT
CASSLKGNTQYF
>TRBJ2-1|TRBD1|TRBV29-1|.
TGCAGCGTGGAGGGACAGGGTAGGGGCGACAATGAGCAGTTCTTC
CSVEGQGRGDNEQFF
>TRBJ2-1|.|TRBV29-1|.
TGCCTAACCGTAAGCTCCTACAATGAGCAGTTCTTC
CLTVSSYNEQFF
>TRBJ2-1|TRBD2|TRBV4-2|.
TGTGCCAGCAGCCAAGGGACTAGATTCAGTTTGGATGAGCAGTTCTTC
CASSQGTRFSLDEQFF
>TRBJ2-3|TRBD2|TRBV9|.
TGTGCCAGCAGCGTAGCGGCGGGGGGGCCGATCACAGATACGCAGTATTTT
CASSVAAGGPITDTQYF
>TRBJ2-7|TRBD1|TRBV3-1|.
TGTGCCAGCAGCCAAGGGGACAGGTACCCCTACGAGCAGTACTTC
CASSQGDRYPYEQYF
>TRBJ1-2|TRBD1|TRBV12-3/TRBV12-4|.
TGTGCCAGCAGTCCTGCAACAGGGGCCCACCGAGCTAACTATGGCTACACCTTC
CASSPATGAHRANYGYTF
>TRBJ2-1|TRBD2|TRBV4-3|.
TGCGCCAGCAGCCAAGAACTACTAGCGGGGGGTTCAGATGAGCAGTTCTTC
CASSQELLAGGSDEQFF
>TRBJ2-5|TRBD2|TRBV7-9|.
TGTGCCAGCAGCTTATCTAGCGGGGGGGCCAAGACCCAGTACTTC
CASSLSSGGAKTQYF
>TRBJ1-4|.|TRBV2|once
TGTGCCAGCAGTGAAGGCAGCTATGGGGAAGAACTGTTTTTT
CASSEGSYGEELFF
>TRBJ1-1|TRBD1|TRBV20-1|.
TGCAGTGCTAGCCGGGGTTGGCTCCAGGGGGAGGGTGAAGCTTTCTTT
CSASRGWLQGEGEAFF
>TRBJ2-7|.|TRBV4-3|once
TGCGCCAGCAGCCAAGATTCGGGGACCTACGAGCAGTACTTC
CASSQDSGTYEQYF
>TRBJ1-2|.|TRBV4-1|.
TGCGCCAGCAGCCTAAATGGGGGTGGACAGCCAGATGGCTACACCTTC
CASSLNGGGQPDGYTF
>TRBJ2-3|TRBD2|TRBV12-3/TRBV12-4|.
TGTGCCAGTAAACCGGGACTACCCACAGATACGCAGTATTTT
CASKPGLPTDTQYF
>TRBJ2-5|.|TRBV2|.
TGTGCCAGCAGAGCCGGGACTTCTCAAGAGACCCAGTACTTC
CASRAGTSQETQYF
>TRBJ2-3|.|TRBV11-2|.
TGTGCCAGCAGCTTAGCGCCCCGTAAAGCCTCCACAGATACGCAGTATTTT
CASSLAPRKASTDTQYF
>TRBJ2-1|.|TRBV29-1|once
TGCAGCGTTGTTTTATCCGCCAGGAGGTCCTACAATGAGCAGTTCTTC
CSVVLSARRSYNEQFF
>TRBJ2-7|TRBD1|TRBV25-1|.
TGTGCCAGCAGCGGGACAGGGGAAGAGAGATCCTACGAGCAGTACTTC
CASSGTGEERSYEQYF
>TRBJ2-5|.|TRBV11-3|.
TGTGCCAGCAAGCGCCCCGGGACCGGGGCGCAAGAGACCCAGTACTTC
CASKRPGTGAQETQYF
>TRBJ2-1|TRBD2|TRBV6-2/TRBV6-3|.
TGTGCCAGCAGTTACTTAGATCCGGGACTAGCGAACTACAATGAGCAGTTCTTC
CASSYLDPGLANYNEQFF
>TRBJ2-1|TRBD2|TRBV14|.
TGTGCCAGCAGCCAAGTTGCTCTAGCGGGTTACAATGAGCAGTTCTTC
CASSQVALAGYNEQFF
>TRBJ2-2|.|TRBV24-1|.
TGTGCCACCAGTGACCTTATGGCCGGGGAGCTGTTTTTT
CATSDLMAGELFF
>TRBJ2-4|.|TRBV20-1|.
TGCAGTGCTACGGGACCCTCCAAAAACATTCAGTACTTC
CSATGPSKNIQYF
>TRBJ2-1|TRBD2|TRBV9|.
TGTGCCAGCAGCGTAGCGGGGGGGTACAACAATGAGCAGTTCTTC
CASSVAGGYNNEQFF
>TRBJ2-7|.|TRBV27|.
TGTGCCAGCAGTTTATTAGCAGGGCGGTTGGACGAGCAGTACTTC
CASSLLAGRLDEQYF
>TRBJ2-5|.|TRBV25-1|.
TGTGCCAGCAGTTCGTGGGCAGCCCAAGAGACCCAGTACTTC
CASSSWAAQETQYF
>TRBJ2-7|.|TRBV3-1|.
TGTGCCAGCAGCCAAGGCCAGAGCCCTGGCTACGAGCAGTACTTC
CASSQGQSPGYEQYF
>TRBJ2-1|TRBD2|TRBV6-5|.
TGTGCCAGCAGTTCGCCAGGACTAGCGCGTTACAATGAGCAGTTCTTC
CASSSPGLARYNEQFF
>TRBJ2-2|TRBD1|TRBV11-2|once
TGTGCCAGTGGGGGGACAGGGAACACCGGGGAGCTGTTTTTT
CASGGTGNTGELFF
>TRBJ2-1|TRBD2|TRBV29-1|once
TGCAGCGTTGATAGCGGGGGGGCCCATGAGCAGTTCTTC
CSVDSGGAHEQFF
>TRBJ1-1|.|TRBV30|.
TGTGCCTGGAGGATGTGGGCAAACACTGAAGCTTTCTTT
CAWRMWANTEAFF
>TRBJ1-2|TRBD1|TRBV2|once
TGTGCCAGCAGTGCAGGACAGGGGGGAAACCAGGGCTACACCTTC
CASSAGQGGNQGYTF
>TRBJ1-1|.|TRBV29-1|.
TGCAGCGGGACCAATTTGGGCACTGAAGCTTTCTTT
CSGTNLGTEAFF
>TRBJ2-7|.|TRBV14|.
TGTGCCAGCAGCCCCTCTTCTCCATTTTACGAGCAGTACTTC
CASSPSSPFYEQYF
>TRBJ2-3|.|TRBV3-1|.
TGTGCCAGCAGCCAAGAAGGTAACAGGGAACCGACAGATACGCAGTATTTT
CASSQEGNREPTDTQYF
>TRBJ2-5|.|TRBV7-8|.
TGTGCCAGCAGCTTAGTTTCTGGCGTTAGGGAGACCCAGTACTTC
CASSLVSGVRETQYF
>TRBJ2-7|.|TRBV2|.
TGTGCCAGCATCAAAGGGAAGGTCGACGAGCAGTACTTC
CASIKGKVDEQYF
>TRBJ2-1|TRBD2|TRBV13|.
TGTGCCAGCAGCCCGTTGACTAGCGCGTACAATGAGCAGTTCTTC
CASSPLTSAYNEQFF
>TRBJ2-3|.|TRBV4-2|few
TGTGCCAGCAGCCAAGTTGGCTTCACAGATACGCAGTATTTT
CASSQVGFTDTQYF
>TRBJ1-1|.|TRBV18|.
TGTGCCAGCTCACCATGGCCGACAGAGAACACTGAAGCTTTCTTT
CASSPWPTENTEAFF
>TRBJ1-2|.|TRBV7-3|.
TGTGCCAGCAGTTCAACGTCCCAGGGTGTCTATGGCTACACCTTC
CASSSTSQGVYGYTF
>TRBJ1-5|.|TRBV5-4|.
TGTGCCAGCAGCCAAGACCGTAGCAATCAGCCCCAGCATTTT
CASSQDRSNQPQHF
>TRBJ2-5|TRBD2|TRBV12-3/TRBV12-4|.
TGTGCCAGCAGCCAACTAGCGGGGGGGCGGGAGACCCAGTACTTC
CASSQLAGGRETQYF
>TRBJ2-3|TRBD2|TRBV29-1|.
TGCAGCGTTGAAGATCGGCTAGCGGGCTCAGATACGCAGTATTTT
CSVEDRLAGSDTQYF